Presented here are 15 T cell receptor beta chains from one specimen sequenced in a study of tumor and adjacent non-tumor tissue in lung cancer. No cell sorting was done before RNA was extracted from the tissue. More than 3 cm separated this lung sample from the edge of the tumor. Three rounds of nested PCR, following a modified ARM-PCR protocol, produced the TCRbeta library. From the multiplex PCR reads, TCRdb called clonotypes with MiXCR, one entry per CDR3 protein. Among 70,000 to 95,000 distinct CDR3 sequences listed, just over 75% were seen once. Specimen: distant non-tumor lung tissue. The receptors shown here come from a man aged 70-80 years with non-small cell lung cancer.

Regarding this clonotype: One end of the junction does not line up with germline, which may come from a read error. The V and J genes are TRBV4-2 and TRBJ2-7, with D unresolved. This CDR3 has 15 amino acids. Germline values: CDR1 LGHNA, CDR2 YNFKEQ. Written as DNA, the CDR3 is TGTGCCAGCAACCAAGCGAGTTACAGCCACTACGAGCAGTACTTC. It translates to CASNQASYSHYEQYF.

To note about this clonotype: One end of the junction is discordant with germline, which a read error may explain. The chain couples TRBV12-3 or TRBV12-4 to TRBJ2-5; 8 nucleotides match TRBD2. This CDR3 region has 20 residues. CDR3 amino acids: CASRKSDHPTSELPKETQYF. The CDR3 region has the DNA TGTGCAAGCAGAAAAAGCGACCACCCGACTAGCGAGCTTCCCAAGGAGACCCAGTACTTC.

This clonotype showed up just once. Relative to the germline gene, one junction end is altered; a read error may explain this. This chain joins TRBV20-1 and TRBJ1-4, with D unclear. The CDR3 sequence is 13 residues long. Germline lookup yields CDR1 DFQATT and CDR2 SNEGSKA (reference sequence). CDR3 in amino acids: CSDSKPEGENLFF. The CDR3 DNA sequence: TGCAGTGATAGTAAACCGGAGGGAGAAAACCTGTTTTTT.

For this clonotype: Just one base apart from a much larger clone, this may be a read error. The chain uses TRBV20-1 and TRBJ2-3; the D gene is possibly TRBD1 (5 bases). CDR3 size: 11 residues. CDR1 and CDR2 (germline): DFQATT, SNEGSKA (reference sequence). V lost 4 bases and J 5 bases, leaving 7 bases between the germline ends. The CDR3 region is CSATGIDTQYF. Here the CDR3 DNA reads TGCAGTGCTACAGGGATAGATACGCAGTATTTT.

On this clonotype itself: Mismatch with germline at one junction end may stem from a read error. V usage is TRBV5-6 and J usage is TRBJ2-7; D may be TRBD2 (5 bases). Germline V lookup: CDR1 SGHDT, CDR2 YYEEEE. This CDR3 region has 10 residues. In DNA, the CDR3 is TGTGCCAGCACCATGAGGGAGCAGTATTTC. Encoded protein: CASTMREQYF.

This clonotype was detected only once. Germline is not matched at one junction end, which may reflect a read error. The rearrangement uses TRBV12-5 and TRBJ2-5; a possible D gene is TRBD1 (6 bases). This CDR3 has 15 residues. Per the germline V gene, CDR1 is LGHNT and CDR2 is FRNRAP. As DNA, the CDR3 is TGTGCTAGCGGTTTGGGGGCAGGGTTTGGGGAGACCCACTACTTC. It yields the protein CASGLGAGFGETHYF.

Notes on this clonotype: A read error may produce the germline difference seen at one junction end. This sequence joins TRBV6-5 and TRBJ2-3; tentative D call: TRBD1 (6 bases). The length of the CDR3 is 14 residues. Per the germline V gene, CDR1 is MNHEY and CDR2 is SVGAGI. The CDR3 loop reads CASSQGRRTDTQYF. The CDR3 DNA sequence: TGTGCCAGCAGTCAGGGGCGCCGCACAGATACACAGTATTTT.

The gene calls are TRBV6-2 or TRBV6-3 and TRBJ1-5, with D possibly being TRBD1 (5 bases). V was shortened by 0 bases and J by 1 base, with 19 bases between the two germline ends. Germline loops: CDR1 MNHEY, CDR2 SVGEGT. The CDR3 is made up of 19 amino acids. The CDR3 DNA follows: TGTGCCAGCAGTTACTCGATTGGGGGTACAAGATTGAGCAATCAGCCCCAGCATTTT. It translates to CASSYSIGGTRLSNQPQHF.

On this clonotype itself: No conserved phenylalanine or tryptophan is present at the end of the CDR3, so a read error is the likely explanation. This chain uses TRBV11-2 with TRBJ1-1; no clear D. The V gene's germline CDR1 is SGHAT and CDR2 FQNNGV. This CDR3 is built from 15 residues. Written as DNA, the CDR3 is TGTGCCAGGAGCTTTGCCAATTCAAGGAACACTGAAGCTTTCGTT. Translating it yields CARSFANSRNTEAFV.

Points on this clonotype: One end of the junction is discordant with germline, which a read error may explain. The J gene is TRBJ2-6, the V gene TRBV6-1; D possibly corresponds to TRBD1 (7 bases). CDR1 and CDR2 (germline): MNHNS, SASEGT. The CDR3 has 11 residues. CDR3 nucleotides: TGTACCAGGGGGGCGGGGCTCCGTTGGTCTTTC. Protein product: CTRGAGLRWSF.

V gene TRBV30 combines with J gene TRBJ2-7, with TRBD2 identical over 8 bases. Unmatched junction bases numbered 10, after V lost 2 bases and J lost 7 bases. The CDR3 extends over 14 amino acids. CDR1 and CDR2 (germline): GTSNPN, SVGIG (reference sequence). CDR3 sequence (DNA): TGTGCCTGGAGTTGGTTAGCGGGACTAAGGGAGCAGTACTTC. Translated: CAWSWLAGLREQYF.

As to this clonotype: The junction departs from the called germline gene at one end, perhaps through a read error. This CDR3 reads CASNTGVSYEQNF. CDR3 in DNA: TGTGCCAGCAACACAGGGGTTTCCTACGAGCAGAACTTC. The chain is built from TRBV11-3 and TRBJ2-7; 7 bases are shared with TRBD1. Per germline, CDR1 SGHNT and CDR2 YENEEA. The CDR3 loop spans 13 amino acids.

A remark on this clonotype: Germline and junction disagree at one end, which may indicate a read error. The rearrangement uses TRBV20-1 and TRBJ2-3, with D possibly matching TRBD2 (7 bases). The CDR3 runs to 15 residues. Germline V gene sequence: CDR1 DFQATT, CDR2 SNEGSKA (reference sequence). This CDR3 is CNATTSRGLTDTQYF. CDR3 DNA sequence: TGCAATGCTACGACTAGCAGGGGACTCACAGATACGCAGTATTTT.

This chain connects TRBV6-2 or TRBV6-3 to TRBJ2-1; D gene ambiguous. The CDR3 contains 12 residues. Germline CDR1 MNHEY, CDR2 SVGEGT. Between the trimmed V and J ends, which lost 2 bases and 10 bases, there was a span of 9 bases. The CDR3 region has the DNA TGTGCCAGCAGTTACGTCGCTGCCGAGCAGTTCTTC. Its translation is CASSYVAAEQFF.

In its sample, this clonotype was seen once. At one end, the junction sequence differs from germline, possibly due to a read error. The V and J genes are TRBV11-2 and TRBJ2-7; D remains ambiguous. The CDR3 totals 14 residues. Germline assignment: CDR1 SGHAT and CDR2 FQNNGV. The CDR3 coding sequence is TGTGCCAGCAGTTTAGTTGCGGTGACCTACGAGCAGTACTTC. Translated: CASSLVAVTYEQYF. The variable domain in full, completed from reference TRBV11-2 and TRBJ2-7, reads EAGVAQSPRYKIIEKRQSVAFWCNPISGHATLYWYQQILGQGPKLLIQFQNNGVVDDSQLPKDRFSAERLKGVDSTLKIQPAKLEDSAVYLCASSLVAVTYEQYFGPGTRLTVT.